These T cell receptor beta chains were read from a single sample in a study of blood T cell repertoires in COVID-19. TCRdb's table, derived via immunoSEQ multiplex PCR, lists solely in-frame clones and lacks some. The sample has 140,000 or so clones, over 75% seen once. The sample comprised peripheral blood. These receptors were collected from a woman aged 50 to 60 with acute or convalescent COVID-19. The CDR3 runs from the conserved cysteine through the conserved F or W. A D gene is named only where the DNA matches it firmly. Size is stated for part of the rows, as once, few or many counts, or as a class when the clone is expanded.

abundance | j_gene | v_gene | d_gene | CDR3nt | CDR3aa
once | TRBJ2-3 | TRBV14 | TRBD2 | TGTGCCAGCAGCCAACTTAGCGGGGGGAACACAGATACGCAGTATTTT | CASSQLSGGNTDTQYF
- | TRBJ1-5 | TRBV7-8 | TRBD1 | TGTGCCAGCAGCGAGGGACGACAGGGTAAGCAGCCCCAGCATTTT | CASSEGRQGKQPQHF
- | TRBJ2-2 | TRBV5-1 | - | TGCGCCAGCAGCTTGGTGCCAGACACCGGGGAGCTGTTTTTT | CASSLVPDTGELFF
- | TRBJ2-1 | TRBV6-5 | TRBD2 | TGTGCCAGCACAGAACATGGGGGGGATGAGCAGTTCTTC | CASTEHGGDEQFF
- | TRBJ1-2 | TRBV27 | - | TGTGCCAGCAGTTTCACAGGGTTGGACTATGGCTACACCTTC | CASSFTGLDYGYTF
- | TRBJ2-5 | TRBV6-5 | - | TGTGCCACCACAACAGGGACGGAGACCCAGTACTTC | CATTTGTETQYF
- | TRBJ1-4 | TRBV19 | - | TGTGCCAGTAGTATAGATCGGAGACCGCTACCCGAAAAACTGTTTTTT | CASSIDRRPLPEKLFF
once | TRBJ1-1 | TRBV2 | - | TGTGCCAGCAGTTCTTATGGACAGACGAACACTGAAGCTTTCTTT | CASSSYGQTNTEAFF
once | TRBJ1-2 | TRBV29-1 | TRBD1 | TGCAGCGTGGTGACAGGGATCCGATATGGCTACACCTTC | CSVVTGIRYGYTF
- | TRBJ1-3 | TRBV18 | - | TGTGCCAGCTCACCATCAGTATTTGAGGGTGTTGGAAACACCATATATTTT | CASSPSVFEGVGNTIYF
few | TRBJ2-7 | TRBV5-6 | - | TGTGCCAGCAGCCAAACAGGGGGGGGCTCCCTCGAGCAGTACTTC | CASSQTGGGSLEQYF
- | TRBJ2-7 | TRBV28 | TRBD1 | TGTGCCAGCAGTCCGGGACAGGGGTCCTACGAGCAGTACTTC | CASSPGQGSYEQYF
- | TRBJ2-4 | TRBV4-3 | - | TGCGCCAGCAGCCGCGGGGTAGGGGCCAAAAACATTCAGTACTTC | CASSRGVGAKNIQYF
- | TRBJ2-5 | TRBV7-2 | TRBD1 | TGTGCCAGCAGGAGGACAGGGGTAGAGACCCAGTACTTC | CASRRTGVETQYF
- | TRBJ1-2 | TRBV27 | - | TGTGCCAGCAGTTTAACGGAGAAACATGGCTACACCTTC | CASSLTEKHGYTF
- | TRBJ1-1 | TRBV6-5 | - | TGTGCCAGCAAAGAGGATTTGATGAACACTGAAGCTTTCTTT | CASKEDLMNTEAFF
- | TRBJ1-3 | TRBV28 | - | TGTGCCAGCAGTTTGGTTAGTGGGGCAGGTCCCATATATTTT | CASSLVSGAGPIYF
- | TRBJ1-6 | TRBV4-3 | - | TGCGCCAGCAGCCAAGATTTACCGGCAGCTAGTAATTCACCCCTCCACTTT | CASSQDLPAASNSPLHF
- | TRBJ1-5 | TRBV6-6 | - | TGTGCCAGCACCCTAGGCAATCAGCCCCAGCATTTT | CASTLGNQPQHF
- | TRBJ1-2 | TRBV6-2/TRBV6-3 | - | TGTGCCAGCAGTTTCGAGGGAAACTATGGCTACACCTTC | CASSFEGNYGYTF
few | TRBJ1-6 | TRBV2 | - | TGTGCCAGCACACACCCGGCGGGACGGCCAGTTTATAATTCACCCCTCCACTTT | CASTHPAGRPVYNSPLHF
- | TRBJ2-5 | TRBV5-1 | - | TGCGCCAGCACCTTGGAGAGCCAAGAGACCCAGTACTTC | CASTLESQETQYF
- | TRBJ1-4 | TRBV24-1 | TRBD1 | TGTGCCACCAGTGCGACAGGGTCTAATGAAAAACTGTTTTTT | CATSATGSNEKLFF
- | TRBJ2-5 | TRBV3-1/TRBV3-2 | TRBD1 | TGTGCCAGCAGTCCCGGGACAGCTCTCGAGACCCAGTACTTC | CASSPGTALETQYF
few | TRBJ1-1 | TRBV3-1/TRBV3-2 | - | TGTGCCAGCAGCCAAGATCGTATCACTGAAGCTTTCTTT | CASSQDRITEAFF
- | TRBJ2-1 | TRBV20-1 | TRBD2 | TGCAGTGCTAGTCGACTAGCGGGGGCCTTGAGGAATGAGCAGTTCTTC | CSASRLAGALRNEQFF
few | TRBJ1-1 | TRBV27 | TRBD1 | TGTGCCAGCAGTTTTGCAGGGGGCGCGGACACTGAAGCTTTCTTT | CASSFAGGADTEAFF
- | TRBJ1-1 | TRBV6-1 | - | TGTGCCAGCAGTGAAGGGTCTTCAGGCACTGAAGCTTTCTTT | CASSEGSSGTEAFF
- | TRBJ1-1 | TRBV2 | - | TGTGCCAGCAGTGGACCCCGAACAGGTGAAGCTTTCTTT | CASSGPRTGEAFF
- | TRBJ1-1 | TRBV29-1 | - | TGCAGCGTTGTTCAGGTAGACACTGAAGCTTTCTTT | CSVVQVDTEAFF
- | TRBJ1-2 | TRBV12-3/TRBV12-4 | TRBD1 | TGTGCCAGCACCACAGGGGATCGGGGTGGCTACACCTTC | CASTTGDRGGYTF
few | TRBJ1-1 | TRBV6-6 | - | TGTGCCGCCGACAGTCACATGAACACTGAAGCTTTCTTT | CAADSHMNTEAFF
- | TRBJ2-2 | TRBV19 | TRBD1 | TGTGCCAGTAGTATCCTGAGACAGGGGGCTGCCACCGGGGAGCTGTTTTTT | CASSILRQGAATGELFF
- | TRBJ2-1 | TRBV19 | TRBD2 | TGTGCCAGCTCGACTAGCGGGGGGAGCAATGAGCAGTTCTTC | CASSTSGGSNEQFF